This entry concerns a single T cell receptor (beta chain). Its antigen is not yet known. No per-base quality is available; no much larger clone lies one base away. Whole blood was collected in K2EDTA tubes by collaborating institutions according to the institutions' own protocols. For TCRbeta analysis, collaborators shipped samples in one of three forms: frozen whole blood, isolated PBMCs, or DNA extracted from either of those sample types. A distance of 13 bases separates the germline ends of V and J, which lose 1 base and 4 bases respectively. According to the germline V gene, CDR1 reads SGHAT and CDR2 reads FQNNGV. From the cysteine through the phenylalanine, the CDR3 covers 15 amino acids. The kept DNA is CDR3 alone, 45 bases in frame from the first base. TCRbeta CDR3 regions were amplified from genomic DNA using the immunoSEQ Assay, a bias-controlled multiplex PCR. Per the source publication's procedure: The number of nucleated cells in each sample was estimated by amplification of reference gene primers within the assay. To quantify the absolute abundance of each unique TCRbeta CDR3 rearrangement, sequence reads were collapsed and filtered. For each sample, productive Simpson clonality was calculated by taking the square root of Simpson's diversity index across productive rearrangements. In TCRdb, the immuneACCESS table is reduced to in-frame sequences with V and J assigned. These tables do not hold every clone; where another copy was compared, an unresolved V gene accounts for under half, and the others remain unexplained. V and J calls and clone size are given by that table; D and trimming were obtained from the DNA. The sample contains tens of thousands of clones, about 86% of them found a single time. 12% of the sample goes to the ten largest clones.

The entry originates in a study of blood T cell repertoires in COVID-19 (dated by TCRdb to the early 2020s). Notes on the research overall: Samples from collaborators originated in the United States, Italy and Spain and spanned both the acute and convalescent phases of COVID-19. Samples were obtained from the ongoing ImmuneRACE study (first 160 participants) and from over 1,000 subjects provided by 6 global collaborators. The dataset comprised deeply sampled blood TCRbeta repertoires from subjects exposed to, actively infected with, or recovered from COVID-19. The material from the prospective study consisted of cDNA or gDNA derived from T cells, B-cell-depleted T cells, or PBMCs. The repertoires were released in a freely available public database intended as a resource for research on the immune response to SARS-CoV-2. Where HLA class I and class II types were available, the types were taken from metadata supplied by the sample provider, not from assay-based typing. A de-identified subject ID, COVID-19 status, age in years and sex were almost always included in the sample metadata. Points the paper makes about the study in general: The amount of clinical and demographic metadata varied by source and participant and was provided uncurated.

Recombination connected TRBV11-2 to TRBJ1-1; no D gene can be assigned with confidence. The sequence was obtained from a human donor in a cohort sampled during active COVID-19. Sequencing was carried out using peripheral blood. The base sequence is TGTGCCAGCAGCTTAGTCCAGATACAAAGCACTGAAGCTTTCTTT. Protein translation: CASSLVQIQSTEAFF.